Sequencing of this T cell receptor beta chain was carried out in a study of blood T cell repertoires in COVID-19. Overall study: The analysed material was cDNA or gDNA that came from T cells, B-cell-depleted T cells, or PBMCs.

In germline, CDR1 is LGHNA, CDR2 YSLEER. Trimming cost V 3 bases and J 0 bases; bases outside gene matches: 4. CDR3 size: 16 residues. The method was immunoSEQ multiplex PCR; TCRdb's version includes in-frame clones alone and lacks a portion of them. In the table there are tens of thousands of clones, under 90% of which are singletons. The chain combines TRBV4-3 with TRBJ1-3, with 8 nucleotides matching TRBD1. Sequencing was performed on peripheral blood. The clonotype comes from a human donor in a cohort sampled during active COVID-19. In DNA form, the CDR3 reads TGCGCCAGCAGCCATAACGACAGGGGCTCTGGAAACACCATATATTTT. Encoded protein: CASSHNDRGSGNTIYF.